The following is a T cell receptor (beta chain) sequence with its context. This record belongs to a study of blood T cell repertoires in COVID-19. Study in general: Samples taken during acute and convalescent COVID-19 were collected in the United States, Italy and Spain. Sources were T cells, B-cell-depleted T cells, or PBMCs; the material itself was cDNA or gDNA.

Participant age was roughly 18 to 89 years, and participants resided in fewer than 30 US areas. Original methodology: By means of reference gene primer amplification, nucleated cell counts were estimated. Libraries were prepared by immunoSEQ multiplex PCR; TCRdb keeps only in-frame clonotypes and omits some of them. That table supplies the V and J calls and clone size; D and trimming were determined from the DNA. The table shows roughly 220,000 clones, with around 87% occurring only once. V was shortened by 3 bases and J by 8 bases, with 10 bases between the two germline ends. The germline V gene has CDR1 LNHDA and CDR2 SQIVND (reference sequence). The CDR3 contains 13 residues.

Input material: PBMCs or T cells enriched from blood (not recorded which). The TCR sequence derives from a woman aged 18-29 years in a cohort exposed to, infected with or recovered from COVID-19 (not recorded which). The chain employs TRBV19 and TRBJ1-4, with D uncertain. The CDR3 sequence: CASSMEVREKLFF. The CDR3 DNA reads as TGTGCCAGTAGTATGGAGGTGCGAGAAAAACTGTTTTTT.